This T cell receptor beta chain derives from a study of a mutant IDH1 vaccine in newly diagnosed glioma. The wider study: Patients' prior therapy spanned radiotherapy, temozolomide, or both; most underwent both. Study-level findings and limits: Among all patients, vaccine-induced immune responses occurred in around 93%. There seemed to be no relation between pseudoprogression and changes in top peripheral T cell clonotypes.

Some clones are missing from TCRdb's copy, which holds only in-frame ones; the method was immunoSEQ multiplex PCR. The repertoire holds approximately 36,000 clones, with around 80% as singletons. The V end lost 0 bases, the J end lost 6 bases, and 17 bases lay between the germline ends. CDR1 is SGDLS, CDR2 YYNGEE, per germline. The CDR3 contains 16 residues. This sample's time point: baseline, week 1 (first vaccination visit). Treatment denoted: pre-vaccination baseline after standard-of-care therapy. Donor tumors were new WHO grade 3 or 4 IDH1-mutant, ATRX-lost astrocytomas. To note about this clone: Its matching antigen is unknown.

The chain employs TRBV9 and TRBJ2-3; tentatively, D is TRBD2 (6 bases). The sequenced sample was PBMCs, obtained from a glioma patient treated with radiotherapy, temozolomide or both. The sequence was obtained from a man between 35 and 55 years old with glioma. Some clones in this sample may be carry-over from other donors' samples. The CDR3 DNA sequence: TGTGCCAGCAGCGTAGTGAGTATTGGGACTGCCGATACGCAGTATTTT. Amino acid sequence: CASSVVSIGTADTQYF.